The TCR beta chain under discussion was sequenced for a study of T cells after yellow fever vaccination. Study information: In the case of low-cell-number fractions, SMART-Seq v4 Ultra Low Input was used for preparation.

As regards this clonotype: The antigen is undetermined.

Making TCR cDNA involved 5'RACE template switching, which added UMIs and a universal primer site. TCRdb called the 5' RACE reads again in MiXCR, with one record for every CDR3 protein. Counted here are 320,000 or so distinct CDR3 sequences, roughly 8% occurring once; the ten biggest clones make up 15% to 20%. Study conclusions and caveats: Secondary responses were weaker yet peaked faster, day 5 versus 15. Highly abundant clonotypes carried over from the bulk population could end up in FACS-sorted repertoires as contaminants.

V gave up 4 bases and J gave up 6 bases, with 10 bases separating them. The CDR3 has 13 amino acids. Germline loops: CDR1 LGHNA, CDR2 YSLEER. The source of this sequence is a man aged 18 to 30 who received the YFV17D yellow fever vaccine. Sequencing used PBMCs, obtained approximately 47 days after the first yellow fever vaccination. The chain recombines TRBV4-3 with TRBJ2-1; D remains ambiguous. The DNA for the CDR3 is TGCGCCAGCAGCCGGCAGACGGGCAATGAGCAGTTCTTC. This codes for CASSRQTGNEQFF.